The T cell receptor beta chain under discussion was sequenced for a study of blood T cell repertoires in COVID-19. Whole-study context: COVID-19 samples, acute and convalescent, were from the United States, Italy and Spain. PBMCs, B-cell-depleted T cells, or T cells were the source of the cDNA or gDNA that made up the material.

One Seattle source followed patients from active infection through their disease course. V was trimmed by 3 bases and J by 1 base, leaving 15 bases between them. Germline V gene data show CDR1 as LNHDA and CDR2 as SQIVND (reference sequence). The CDR3 consists of 16 residues. The assay was immunoSEQ multiplex PCR, and TCRdb's table has in-frame clones only and misses some. This sample has 150,000 to 200,000 clones, with about 81% found just once. This clone was detected once. The chain is built from TRBV19 and TRBJ1-2; D is perhaps TRBD1 (6 bases). The sequence came from a woman aged 80 or over with COVID-19, enrolled during active disease. The sample was peripheral blood. The CDR3 is CASSIDMTGNNYGYTF. CDR3 bases: TGTGCCAGTAGTATCGATATGACAGGCAATAACTATGGCTACACCTTC.